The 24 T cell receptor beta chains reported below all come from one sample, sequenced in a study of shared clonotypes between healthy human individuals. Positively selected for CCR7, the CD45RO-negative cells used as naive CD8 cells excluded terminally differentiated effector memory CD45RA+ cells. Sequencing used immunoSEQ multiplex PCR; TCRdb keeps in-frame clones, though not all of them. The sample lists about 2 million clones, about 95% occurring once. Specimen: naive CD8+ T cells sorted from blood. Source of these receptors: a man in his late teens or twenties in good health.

This chain's CDR3 is CASSLFPDYNEQFF. The CDR3 nucleotides read TGTGCCAGCAGCTTATTTCCTGACTACAATGAGCAGTTCTTC. This chain joins TRBV7-2 and TRBJ2-1; D not certain. Trimming cost V 2 bases and J 3 bases, with 8 bases left between them. CDR1 SGHTA and CDR2 FQGNSA come from the germline V gene. The length of the CDR3 is 14 residues.

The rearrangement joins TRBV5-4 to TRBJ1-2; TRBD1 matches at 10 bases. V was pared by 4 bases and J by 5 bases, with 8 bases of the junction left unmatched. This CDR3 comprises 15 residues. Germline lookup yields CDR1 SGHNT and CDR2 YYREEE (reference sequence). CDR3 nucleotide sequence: TGTGCCAGCAGCCCATCTACGGGACAGGGGTATGGCTACACCTTC. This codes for CASSPSTGQGYGYTF.

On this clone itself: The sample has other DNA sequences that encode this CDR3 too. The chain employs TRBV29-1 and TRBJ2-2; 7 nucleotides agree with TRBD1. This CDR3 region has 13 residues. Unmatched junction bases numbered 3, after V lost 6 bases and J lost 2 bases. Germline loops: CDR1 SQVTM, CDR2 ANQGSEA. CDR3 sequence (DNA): TGCAGCGTCGGGACAGTCAACACCGGGGAGCTGTTTTTT. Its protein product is CSVGTVNTGELFF.

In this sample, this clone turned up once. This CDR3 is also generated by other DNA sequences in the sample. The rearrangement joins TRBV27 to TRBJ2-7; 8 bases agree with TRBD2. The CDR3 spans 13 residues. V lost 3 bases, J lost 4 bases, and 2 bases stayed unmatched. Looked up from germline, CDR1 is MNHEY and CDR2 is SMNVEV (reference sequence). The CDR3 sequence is CASSFREGYEQYF. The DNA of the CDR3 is TGTGCCAGCAGTTTCCGGGAGGGGTACGAGCAGTACTTC.

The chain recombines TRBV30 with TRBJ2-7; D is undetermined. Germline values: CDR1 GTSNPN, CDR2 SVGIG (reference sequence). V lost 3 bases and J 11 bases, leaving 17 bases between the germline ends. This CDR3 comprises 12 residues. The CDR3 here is CAWSSSYSGEYF. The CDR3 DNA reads TGTGCCTGGAGCTCCTCCTACAGTGGGGAGTACTTC.

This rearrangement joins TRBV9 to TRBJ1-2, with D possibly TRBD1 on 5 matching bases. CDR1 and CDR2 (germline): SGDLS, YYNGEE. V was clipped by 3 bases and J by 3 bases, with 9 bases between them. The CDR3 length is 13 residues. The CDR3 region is CASSGGEDYGYTF. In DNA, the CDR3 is TGTGCCAGCAGCGGAGGGGAGGACTATGGCTACACCTTC.

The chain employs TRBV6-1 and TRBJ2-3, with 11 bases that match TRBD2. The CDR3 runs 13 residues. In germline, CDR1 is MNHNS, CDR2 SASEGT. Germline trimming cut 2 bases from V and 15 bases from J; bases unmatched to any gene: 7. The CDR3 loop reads CASSEWSSGGTYF. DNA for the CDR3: TGTGCCAGCAGTGAATGGTCTAGCGGGGGGACCTATTTT.

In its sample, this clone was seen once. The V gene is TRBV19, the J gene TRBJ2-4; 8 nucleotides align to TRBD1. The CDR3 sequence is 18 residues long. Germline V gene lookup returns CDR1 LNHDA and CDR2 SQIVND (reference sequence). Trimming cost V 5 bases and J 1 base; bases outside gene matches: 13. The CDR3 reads CASSSGTGGYPAKNIQYF. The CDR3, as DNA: TGTGCCAGTAGTTCTGGGACAGGAGGTTATCCGGCCAAAAACATTCAGTACTTC.

Here the CDR3 reads CASSDRGLQETQYF. Here the CDR3 DNA reads TGTGCCAGTAGTGACAGGGGGCTCCAAGAGACCCAGTACTTC. V is TRBV19 and J is TRBJ2-5; 10 bases align to TRBD1. The CDR3 spans 14 residues. The germline CDR1 and CDR2 sequences are LNHDA and SQIVND (reference sequence). The V and J ends lost 5 bases and 1 base, in that order; junction bases with no gene match: 1.

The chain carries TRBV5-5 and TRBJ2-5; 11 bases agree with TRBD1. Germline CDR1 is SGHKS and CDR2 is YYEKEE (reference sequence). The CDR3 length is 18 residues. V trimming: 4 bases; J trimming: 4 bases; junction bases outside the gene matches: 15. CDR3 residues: CASSPVPVGQGAVETQYF. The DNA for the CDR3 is TGTGCCAGCAGCCCGGTACCCGTTGGACAGGGGGCTGTAGAGACCCAGTACTTC.

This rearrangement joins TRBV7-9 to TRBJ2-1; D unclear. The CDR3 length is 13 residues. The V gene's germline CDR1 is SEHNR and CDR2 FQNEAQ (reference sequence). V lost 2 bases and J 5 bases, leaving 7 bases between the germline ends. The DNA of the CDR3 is TGTGCCAGCAGCTTAAAAGCTAACAATGAGCAGTTCTTC. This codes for CASSLKANNEQFF.

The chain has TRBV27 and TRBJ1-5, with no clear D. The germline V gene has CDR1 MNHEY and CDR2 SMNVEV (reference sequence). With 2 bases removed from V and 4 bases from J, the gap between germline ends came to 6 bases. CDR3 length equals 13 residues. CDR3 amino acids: CASSLILNQPQHF. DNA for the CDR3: TGTGCCAGCAGTTTAATCCTAAATCAGCCCCAGCATTTT.

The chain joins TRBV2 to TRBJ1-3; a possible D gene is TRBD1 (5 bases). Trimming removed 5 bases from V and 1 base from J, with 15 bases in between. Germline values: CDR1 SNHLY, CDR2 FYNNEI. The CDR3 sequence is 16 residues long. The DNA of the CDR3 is TGTGCCAGCAGTAGACACACCGAGGGGTCTGGAAACACCATATATTTT. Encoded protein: CASSRHTEGSGNTIYF.

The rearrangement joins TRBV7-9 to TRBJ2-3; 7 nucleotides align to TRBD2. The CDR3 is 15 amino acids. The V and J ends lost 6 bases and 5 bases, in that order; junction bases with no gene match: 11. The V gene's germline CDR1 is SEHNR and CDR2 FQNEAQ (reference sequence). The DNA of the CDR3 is TGTGCCAGCAGTTCCCCAGCGGGGCCGGGAGATACGCAGTATTTT. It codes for CASSSPAGPGDTQYF.

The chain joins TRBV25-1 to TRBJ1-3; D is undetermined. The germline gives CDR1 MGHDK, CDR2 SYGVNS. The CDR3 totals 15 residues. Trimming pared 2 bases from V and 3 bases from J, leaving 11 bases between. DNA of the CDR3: TGTGCCAGCAGTGAAGCCAGAAGTGGTGGAAACACCATATATTTT. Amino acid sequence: CASSEARSGGNTIYF. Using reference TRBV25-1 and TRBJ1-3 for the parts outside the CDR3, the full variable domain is EADIYQTPRYLVIGTGKKITLECSQTMGHDKMYWYQQDPGMELHLIHYSYGVNSTEKGDLSSESTVSRIRTEHFPLTLESARPSHTSQYLCASSEARSGGNTIYFGEGSWLTVV.

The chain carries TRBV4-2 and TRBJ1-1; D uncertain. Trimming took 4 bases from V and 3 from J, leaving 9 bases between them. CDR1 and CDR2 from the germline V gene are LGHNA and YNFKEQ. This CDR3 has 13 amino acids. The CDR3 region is CASSRGLDTEAFF. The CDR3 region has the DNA TGTGCCAGCAGCCGCGGGTTGGACACTGAAGCTTTCTTT.

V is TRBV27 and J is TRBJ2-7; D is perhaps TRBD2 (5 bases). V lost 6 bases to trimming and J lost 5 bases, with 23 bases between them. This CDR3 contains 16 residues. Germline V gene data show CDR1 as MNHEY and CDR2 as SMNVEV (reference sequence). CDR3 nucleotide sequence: TGTGCCAGCAGCCCATCGGCGGGCGAGGAGTCCCACGAGCAGTACTTC. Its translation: CASSPSAGEESHEQYF.

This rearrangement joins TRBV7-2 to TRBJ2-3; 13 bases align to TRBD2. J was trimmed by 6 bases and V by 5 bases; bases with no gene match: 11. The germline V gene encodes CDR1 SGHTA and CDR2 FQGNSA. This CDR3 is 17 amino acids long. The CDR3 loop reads CASSPGLAGIGLDTQYF. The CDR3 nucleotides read TGTGCCAGCAGCCCGGGACTAGCGGGAATAGGGCTTGATACGCAGTATTTT.

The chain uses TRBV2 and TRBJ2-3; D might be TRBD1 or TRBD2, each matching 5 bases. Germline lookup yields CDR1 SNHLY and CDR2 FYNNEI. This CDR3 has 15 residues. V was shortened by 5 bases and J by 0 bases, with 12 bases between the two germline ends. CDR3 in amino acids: CASSPRDGSTDTQYF. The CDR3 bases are TGTGCCAGCAGTCCTCGGGACGGTAGCACAGATACGCAGTATTTT.

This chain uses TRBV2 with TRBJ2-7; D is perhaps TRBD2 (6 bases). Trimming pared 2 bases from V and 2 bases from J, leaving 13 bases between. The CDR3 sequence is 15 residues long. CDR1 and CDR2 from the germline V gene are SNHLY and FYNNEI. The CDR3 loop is CASSELSSETYEQYF. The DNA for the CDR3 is TGTGCCAGCAGTGAATTGTCTAGCGAGACCTACGAGCAGTACTTC.

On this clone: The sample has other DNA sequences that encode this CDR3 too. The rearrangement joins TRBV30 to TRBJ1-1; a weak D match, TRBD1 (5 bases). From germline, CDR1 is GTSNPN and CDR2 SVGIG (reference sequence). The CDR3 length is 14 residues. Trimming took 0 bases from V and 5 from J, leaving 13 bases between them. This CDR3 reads CAWSVGQGRTEAFF. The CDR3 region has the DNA TGTGCCTGGAGTGTTGGGCAGGGAAGGACTGAAGCTTTCTTT.

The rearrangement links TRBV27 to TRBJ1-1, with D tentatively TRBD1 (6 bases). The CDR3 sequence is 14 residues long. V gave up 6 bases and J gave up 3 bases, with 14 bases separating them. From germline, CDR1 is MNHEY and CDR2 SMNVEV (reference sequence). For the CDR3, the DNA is TGTGCCAGCAGGCGGACAGACATAGACACTGAAGCTTTCTTT. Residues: CASRRTDIDTEAFF.

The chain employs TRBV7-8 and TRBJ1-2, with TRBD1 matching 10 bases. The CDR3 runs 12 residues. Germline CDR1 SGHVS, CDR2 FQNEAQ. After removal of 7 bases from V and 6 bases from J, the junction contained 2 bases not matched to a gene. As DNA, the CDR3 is TGTGCCAGCACGGACAGGGGGAATGGCTACACCTTC. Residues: CASTDRGNGYTF.

CDR3 loop: CASSFSGGFYNEQFF. For the CDR3, the DNA is TGTGCCAGCAGTTTTAGCGGGGGTTTCTACAATGAGCAGTTCTTC. This rearrangement joins TRBV27 to TRBJ2-1; 9 nucleotides agree with TRBD2. The germline CDR1 and CDR2 sequences are MNHEY and SMNVEV (reference sequence). Trimming at V came to 3 bases and at J to 3 bases, leaving 3 bases not matched to a gene. The CDR3 runs to 15 residues.